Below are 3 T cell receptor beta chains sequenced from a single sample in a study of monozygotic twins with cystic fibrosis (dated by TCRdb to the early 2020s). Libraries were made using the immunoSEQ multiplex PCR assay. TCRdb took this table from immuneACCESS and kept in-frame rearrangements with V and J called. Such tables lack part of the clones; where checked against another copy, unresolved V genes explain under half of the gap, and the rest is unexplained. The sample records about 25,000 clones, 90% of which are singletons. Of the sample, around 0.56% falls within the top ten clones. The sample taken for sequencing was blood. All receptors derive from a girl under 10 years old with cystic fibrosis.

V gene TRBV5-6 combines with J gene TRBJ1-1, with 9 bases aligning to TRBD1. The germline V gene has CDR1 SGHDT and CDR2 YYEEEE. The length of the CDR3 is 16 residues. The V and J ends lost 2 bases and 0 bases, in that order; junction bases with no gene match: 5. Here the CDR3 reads CASSLGQGTMNTEAFF. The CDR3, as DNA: TGTGCCAGCAGCTTAGGACAGGGGACCATGAACACTGAAGCTTTCTTT.

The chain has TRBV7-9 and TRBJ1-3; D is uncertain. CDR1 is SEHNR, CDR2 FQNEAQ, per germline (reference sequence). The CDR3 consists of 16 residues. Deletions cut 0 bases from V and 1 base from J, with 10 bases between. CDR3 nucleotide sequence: TGTGCCAGCAGCTTAGCCCTGGGAAATTCTGGAAACACCATATATTTT. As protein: CASSLALGNSGNTIYF. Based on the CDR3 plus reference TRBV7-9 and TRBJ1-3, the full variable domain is DTGVSQNPRHKITKRGQNVTFRCDPISEHNRLYWYRQTLGQGPEFLTYFQNEAQLEKSRLLSDRFSAERPKGSFSTLEIQRTEQGDSAMYLCASSLALGNSGNTIYFGEGSWLTVV.

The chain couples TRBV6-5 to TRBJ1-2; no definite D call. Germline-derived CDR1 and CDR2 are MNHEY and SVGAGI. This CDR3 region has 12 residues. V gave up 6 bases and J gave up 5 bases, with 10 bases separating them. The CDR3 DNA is TGTGCCAGCAGCCAGACCCTTTATGGCTACACCTTC. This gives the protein CASSQTLYGYTF.